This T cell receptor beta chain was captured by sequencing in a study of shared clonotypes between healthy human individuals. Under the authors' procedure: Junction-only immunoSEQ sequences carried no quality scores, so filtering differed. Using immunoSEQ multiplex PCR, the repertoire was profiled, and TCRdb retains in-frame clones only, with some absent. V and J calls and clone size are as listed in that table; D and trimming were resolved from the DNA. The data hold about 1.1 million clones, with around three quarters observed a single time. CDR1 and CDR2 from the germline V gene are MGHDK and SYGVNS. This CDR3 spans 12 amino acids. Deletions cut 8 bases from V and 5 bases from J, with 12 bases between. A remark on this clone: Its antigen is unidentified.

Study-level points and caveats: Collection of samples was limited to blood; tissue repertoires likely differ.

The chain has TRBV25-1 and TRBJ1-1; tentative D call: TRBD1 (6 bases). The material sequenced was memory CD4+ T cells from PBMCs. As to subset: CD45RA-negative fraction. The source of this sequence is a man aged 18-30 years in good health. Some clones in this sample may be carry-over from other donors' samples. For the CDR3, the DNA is TGTGCCAGCCGAGGGGGGAGGACTGAAGCTTTCTTT. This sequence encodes CASRGGRTEAFF.